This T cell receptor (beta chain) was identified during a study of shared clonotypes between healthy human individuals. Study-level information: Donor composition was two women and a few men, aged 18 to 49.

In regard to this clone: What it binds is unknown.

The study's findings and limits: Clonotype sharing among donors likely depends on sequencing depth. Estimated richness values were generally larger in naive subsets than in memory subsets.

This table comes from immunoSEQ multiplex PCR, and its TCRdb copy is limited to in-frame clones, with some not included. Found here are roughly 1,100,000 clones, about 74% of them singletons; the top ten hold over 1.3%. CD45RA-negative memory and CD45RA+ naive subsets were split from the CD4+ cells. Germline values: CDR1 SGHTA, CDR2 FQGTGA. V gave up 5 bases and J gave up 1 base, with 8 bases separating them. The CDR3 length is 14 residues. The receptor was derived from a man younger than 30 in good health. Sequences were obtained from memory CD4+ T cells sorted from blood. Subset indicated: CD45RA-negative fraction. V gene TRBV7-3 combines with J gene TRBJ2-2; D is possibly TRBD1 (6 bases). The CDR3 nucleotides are TGTGCCAGCAGCATGACAGGGAACACCGGGGAGCTGTTTTTT. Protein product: CASSMTGNTGELFF.